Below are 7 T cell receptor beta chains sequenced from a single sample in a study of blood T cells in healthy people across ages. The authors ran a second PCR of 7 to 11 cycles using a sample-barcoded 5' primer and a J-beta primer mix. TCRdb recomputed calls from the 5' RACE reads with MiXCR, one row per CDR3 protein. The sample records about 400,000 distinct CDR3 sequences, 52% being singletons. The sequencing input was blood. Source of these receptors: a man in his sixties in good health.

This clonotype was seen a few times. This CDR3 reads CASSKGQPAYNEQFF. Here the CDR3 DNA reads TGCGCCAGCAGCAAGGGACAACCAGCTTACAATGAGCAGTTCTTC. The chain combines TRBV5-1 with TRBJ2-1; weak D call: TRBD1 (6 bases). Germline loops: CDR1 SGHRS, CDR2 YFSETQ. The CDR3 is made up of 15 amino acids. Trimming pared 4 bases from V and 4 bases from J, leaving 15 bases between.

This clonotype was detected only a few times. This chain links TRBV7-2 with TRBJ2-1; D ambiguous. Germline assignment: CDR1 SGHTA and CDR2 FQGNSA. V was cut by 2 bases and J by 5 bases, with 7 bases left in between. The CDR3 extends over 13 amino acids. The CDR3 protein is CASSLWINNEQFF. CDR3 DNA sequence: TGTGCCAGCAGCTTATGGATTAACAATGAGCAGTTCTTC.

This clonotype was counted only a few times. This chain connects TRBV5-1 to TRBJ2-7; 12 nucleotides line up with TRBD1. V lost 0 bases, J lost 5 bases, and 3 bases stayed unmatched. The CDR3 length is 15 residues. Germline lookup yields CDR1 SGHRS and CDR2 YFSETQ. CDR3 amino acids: CASSLGGQGANEQYF. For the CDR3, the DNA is TGCGCCAGCAGCTTGGGGGGACAGGGGGCGAACGAGCAGTACTTC.

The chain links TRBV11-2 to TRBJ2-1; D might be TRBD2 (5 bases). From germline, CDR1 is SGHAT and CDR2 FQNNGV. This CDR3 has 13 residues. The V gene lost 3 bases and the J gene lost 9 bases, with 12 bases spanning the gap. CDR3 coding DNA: TGTGCCAGCAGCTTGTTGGCCCGGGGTGAGCAGTTCTTC. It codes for CASSLLARGEQFF.

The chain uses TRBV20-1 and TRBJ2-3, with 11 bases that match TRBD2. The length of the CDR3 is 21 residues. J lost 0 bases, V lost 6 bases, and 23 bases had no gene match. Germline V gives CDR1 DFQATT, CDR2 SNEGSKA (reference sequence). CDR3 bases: TGCAGTGCGCGTCGCCGTACTAGCGGGGGTGATCTATTATCTAGCACAGATACGCAGTATTTT. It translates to CSARRRTSGGDLLSSTDTQYF.

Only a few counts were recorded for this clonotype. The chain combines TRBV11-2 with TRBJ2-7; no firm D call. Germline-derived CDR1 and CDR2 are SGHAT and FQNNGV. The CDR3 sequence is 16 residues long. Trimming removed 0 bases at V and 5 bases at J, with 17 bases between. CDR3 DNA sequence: TGTGCCAGCAGCTTAGATCAGAGGAACCCAACCCACGAGCAGTACTTC. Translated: CASSLDQRNPTHEQYF. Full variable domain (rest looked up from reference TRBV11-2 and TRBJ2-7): EAGVAQSPRYKIIEKRQSVAFWCNPISGHATLYWYQQILGQGPKLLIQFQNNGVVDDSQLPKDRFSAERLKGVDSTLKIQPAKLEDSAVYLCASSLDQRNPTHEQYFGPGTRLTVT.

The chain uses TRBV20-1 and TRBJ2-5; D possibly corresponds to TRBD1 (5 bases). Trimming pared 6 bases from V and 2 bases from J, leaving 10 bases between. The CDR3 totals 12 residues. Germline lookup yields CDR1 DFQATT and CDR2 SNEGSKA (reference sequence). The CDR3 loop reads CSAWGRQETQYF. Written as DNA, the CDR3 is TGCAGTGCCTGGGGCAGGCAAGAGACCCAGTACTTC.